The rows below give T cell receptor beta chains drawn from one sample of a study of technical replicates of blood from several donors. Some clones are missing from TCRdb's copy, which holds only in-frame ones; the method was immunoSEQ multiplex PCR. The sample carries fewer than 100,000 clones, nearly 97% recorded once. Sample: T cells isolated from PBMCs. Every receptor here comes from a human donor in good health. Both conserved end residues are part of each CDR3. The D gene is left open where the match is weak. Part of the rows lack a size; the others show once, few, many or a class for expanded clones.

cdr3_aa cdr3_nt v_call d_call j_call clone_size
CASSPLCEQFF TGTGCCAGCAGCCCTTTGTGTGAGCAGTTCTTC TRBV7-6 . TRBJ2-1 .
CSVDPVDRIYGYTF TGCAGCGTTGACCCTGTCGACAGGATCTATGGCTACACCTTC TRBV29-1 . TRBJ1-2 .
CASSDPGTGNEQFF TGTGCCAGCAGTGATCCCGGGACAGGCAATGAGCAGTTCTTC TRBV6-1 TRBD1 TRBJ2-1 .
CASSGGLTGLAGVEQFF TGCGCCAGCAGTGGTGGGTTAACAGGACTAGCGGGAGTAGAGCAGTTCTTC TRBV10-1 TRBD2 TRBJ2-1 .
CASSQKTGQNEQFF TGTGCCAGCAGCCAAAAGACAGGGCAGAATGAGCAGTTCTTC TRBV14 TRBD1 TRBJ2-1 .
CAWSEGGTEAFF TGTGCCTGGAGTGAGGGGGGGACTGAAGCTTTCTTT TRBV30 . TRBJ1-1 once
CASRRTRATYEQYF TGTGCCAGCAGAAGGACAAGGGCAACCTACGAGCAGTACTTC TRBV6-6 . TRBJ2-7 .
CSVEGWKGANTEAFF TGCAGCGTTGAAGGATGGAAAGGGGCGAACACTGAAGCTTTCTTT TRBV29-1 . TRBJ1-1 .
CASRKRDLRRTEAFF TGTGCCAGTAGAAAGCGGGACCTTCGGCGCACTGAAGCTTTCTTT TRBV6-5 . TRBJ1-1 .
CASSPSGGYTDTQYF TGTGCCAGTAGTCCTTCAGGGGGGTACACAGATACGCAGTATTTT TRBV19 . TRBJ2-3 .
CASSLPGFYEQYF TGTGCCAGCAGCTTGCCAGGGTTCTACGAGCAGTACTTC TRBV5-6 . TRBJ2-7 .
CASRGESQYF TGTGCCAGTCGGGGGGAGTCGCAGTATTTT TRBV7-8 TRBD2 TRBJ2-3 once
CASSGTSFSYEQYF TGTGCCAGTTCCGGGACTAGTTTCTCCTACGAGCAGTACTTC TRBV6-1 TRBD2 TRBJ2-7 once
CASSADNEQYF TGCGCCAGCAGCGCCGACAACGAGCAGTACTTC TRBV5-1 . TRBJ2-7 .
CASSLNPYNGSGTGELFF TGTGCCAGCAGTTTAAATCCCTACAACGGGTCGGGCACCGGGGAGCTGTTTTTT TRBV27 . TRBJ2-2 .
CASSNTGHEQYF TGCGCCAGCAGCAACACAGGACACGAGCAGTACTTC TRBV10-1 . TRBJ2-7 .
CASSPQVAVGQPQHF TGTGCCAGCAGCCCCCAGGTGGCTGTAGGTCAGCCCCAGCATTTT TRBV7-2 . TRBJ1-5 .
CASSSLGQSNQPQHF TGTGCCAGCAGTTCCTTAGGACAGAGCAATCAGCCCCAGCATTTT TRBV6-5 . TRBJ1-5 .
CSVEGGVATEAFF TGCAGCGTTGAGGGGGGGGTGGCCACTGAAGCTTTCTTT TRBV29-1 . TRBJ1-1 .
CASSPAIGQTNSPLHF TGTGCCAGCTCACCAGCAATAGGACAGACTAATTCACCCCTCCACTTT TRBV18 . TRBJ1-6 .
CASSRLAGAYEQYF TGCGCCAGCAGCCGACTAGCGGGGGCCTACGAGCAGTACTTC TRBV4-1 TRBD2 TRBJ2-7 .
CASIDTGGYPLYGYTF TGTGCCAGCATCGACACCGGGGGTTACCCACTCTATGGCTACACCTTC TRBV5-4 . TRBJ1-2 .
CASSVGTGYTEAFF TGTGCCAGCAGCGTCGGGACAGGGTACACTGAAGCTTTCTTT TRBV5-8 TRBD1 TRBJ1-1 .
CASSLTDTQYF TGCGCCAGCAGTTTAACAGATACGCAGTATTTT TRBV5-1 . TRBJ2-3 few
CASSRTSQETQYF TGCGCCAGCAGTCGGACTAGCCAAGAGACCCAGTACTTC TRBV10-1 TRBD2 TRBJ2-5 .
CATSRILQGKTYEQYF TGTGCCACCAGCAGAATCCTACAGGGTAAAACCTACGAGCAGTACTTC TRBV15 . TRBJ2-7 .
CASSRLGGGLEAFF TGTGCCAGCAGTCGCCTGGGAGGGGGACTTGAAGCTTTCTTT TRBV6-5 . TRBJ1-1 .
CASSPRGPGSYNEQFF TGTGCCAGCTCACCGCGGGGTCCAGGCTCCTACAATGAGCAGTTCTTC TRBV18 . TRBJ2-1 .
CASGEQGANTGELFF TGTGCCAGCGGCGAACAGGGGGCGAACACCGGGGAGCTGTTTTTT TRBV2 TRBD1 TRBJ2-2 .
CASSEGQGPSYEQYF TGTGCCAGCAGTGAGGGACAGGGTCCCTCCTACGAGCAGTACTTC TRBV6-1 TRBD1 TRBJ2-7 .
CASSAGGDRAVF TGTGCCAGCAGCGCAGGGGGGGACAGGGCCGTATTC TRBV7-9 TRBD1 TRBJ2-7 .
CASSSSFNRDSTSEQYF . TRBV27 . TRBJ2-7 once
CASSGKGAHNTEAFF TGTGCCAGCAGCGGTAAGGGGGCCCACAACACTGAAGCTTTCTTT TRBV7-2 TRBD1 TRBJ1-1 .
CASSIVPGQGSEQYF TGTGCCAGTAGTATAGTCCCGGGACAGGGATCCGAGCAGTACTTC TRBV19 TRBD1 TRBJ2-7 .
CASSPLGMDPTNEKLFF TGTGCCAGCAGCCCGCTAGGAATGGATCCAACTAATGAAAAACTGTTTTTT TRBV11-2 . TRBJ1-4 .
CASSFPGLIYNEQFF TGTGCCAGCAGCTTCCCGGGACTAATCTACAATGAGCAGTTCTTC TRBV7-9 TRBD2 TRBJ2-1 once
CASSGGTGGEGYTF TGCGCCAGCAGTGGAGGGACAGGGGGCGAGGGTTACACCTTC TRBV10-1 TRBD1 TRBJ1-2 .
CASREGQGSEGYTF TGTGCCAGCAGGGAAGGACAGGGCTCAGAGGGCTACACCTTC TRBV27 TRBD1 TRBJ1-2 .
CASSQGGGAEAFF TGTGCCAGCAGCCAAGGGGGGGGAGCTGAAGCTTTCTTT TRBV4-2 . TRBJ1-1 .
CASSQPSGGGYSYEQYF TGCGCCAGCAGCCAACCTAGCGGGGGGGGGTACTCCTACGAGCAGTACTTC TRBV4-1 TRBD2 TRBJ2-7 .
CASSPDRFTEAFF TGTGCCAGCAGTCCCGACAGGTTCACTGAAGCTTTCTTT TRBV6-5 . TRBJ1-1 .
CASSDRTAPEGTEAFF TGTGCCAGCAGTGACAGGACCGCCCCGGAGGGCACTGAAGCTTTCTTT TRBV6-1 . TRBJ1-1 .
CASSYAHGRSYGYTF TGTGCCAGCAGTTACGCGCATGGGAGGTCCTATGGCTACACCTTC TRBV6-5 . TRBJ1-2 .
CASSPRGPYEQYF TGTGCCAGCAGCCCCAGGGGGCCCTACGAGCAGTACTTC TRBV6-5 TRBD1 TRBJ2-7 .